This TCR beta chain was captured by sequencing in a study of T cells after yellow fever vaccination. Germline V CDR1 and CDR2: KGHSH, LQKENI. The V gene lost 3 bases and the J gene lost 5 bases, with 11 bases spanning the gap. The CDR3 consists of 14 residues. One entry per CDR3 protein, called by TCRdb with MiXCR from the 5' RACE reads. Of fewer than 450,000 distinct CDR3 sequences listed, roughly 4% are singletons. The sequence was collected from a man aged 18-30 years who received the YFV17D yellow fever vaccine. The chain joins TRBV18 to TRBJ1-5; D uncertain. The source was PBMCs, collected 5 days after the yellow fever booster vaccination. In DNA, the CDR3 is TGTGCCAGCTCACCCCGACAAGGATATCAGCCCCAGCATTTT. Encoded protein: CASSPRQGYQPQHF.